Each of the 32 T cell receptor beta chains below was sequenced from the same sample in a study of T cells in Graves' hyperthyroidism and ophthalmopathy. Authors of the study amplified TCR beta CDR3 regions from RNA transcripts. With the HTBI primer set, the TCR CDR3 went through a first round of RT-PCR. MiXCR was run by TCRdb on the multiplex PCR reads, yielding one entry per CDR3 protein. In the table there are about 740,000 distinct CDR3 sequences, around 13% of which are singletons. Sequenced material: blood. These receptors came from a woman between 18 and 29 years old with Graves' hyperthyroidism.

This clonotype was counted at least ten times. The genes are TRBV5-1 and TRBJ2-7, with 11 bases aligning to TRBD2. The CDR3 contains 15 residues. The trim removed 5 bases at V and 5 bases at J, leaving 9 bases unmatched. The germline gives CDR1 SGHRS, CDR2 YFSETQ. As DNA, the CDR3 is TGCGCCAGCAGAGACTCTAGCGGGAGGATCAACGAGCAGTACTTC. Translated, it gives CASRDSSGRINEQYF. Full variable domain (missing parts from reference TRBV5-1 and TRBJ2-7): KAGVTQTPRYLIKTRGQQVTLSCSPISGHRSVSWYQQTPGQGLQFLFEYFSETQRNKGNFPGRFSGRQFSNSRSEMNVSTLELGDSALYLCASRDSSGRINEQYFGPGTRLTVT.

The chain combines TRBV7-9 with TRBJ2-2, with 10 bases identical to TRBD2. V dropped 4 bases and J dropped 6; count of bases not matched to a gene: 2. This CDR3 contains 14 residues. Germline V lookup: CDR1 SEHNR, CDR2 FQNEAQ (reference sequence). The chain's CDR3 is CASSSGLAAGELFF. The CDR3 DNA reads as TGTGCCAGCAGCTCCGGACTAGCGGCCGGGGAGCTGTTTTTT.

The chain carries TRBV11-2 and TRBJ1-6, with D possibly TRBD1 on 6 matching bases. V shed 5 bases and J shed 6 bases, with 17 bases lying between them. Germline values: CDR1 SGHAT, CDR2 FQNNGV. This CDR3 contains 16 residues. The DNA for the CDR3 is TGTGCCAGCAGCCAAGCCCCAGGGGTTGCTAATTCACCCCTCCACTTT. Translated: CASSQAPGVANSPLHF.

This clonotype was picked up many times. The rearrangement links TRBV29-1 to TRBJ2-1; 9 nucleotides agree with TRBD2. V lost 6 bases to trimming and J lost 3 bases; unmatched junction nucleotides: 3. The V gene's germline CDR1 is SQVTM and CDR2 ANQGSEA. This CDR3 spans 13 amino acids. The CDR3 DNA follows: TGCAGCGTGGGTAGCGGGAGCTACAATGAGCAGTTCTTC. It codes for CSVGSGSYNEQFF.

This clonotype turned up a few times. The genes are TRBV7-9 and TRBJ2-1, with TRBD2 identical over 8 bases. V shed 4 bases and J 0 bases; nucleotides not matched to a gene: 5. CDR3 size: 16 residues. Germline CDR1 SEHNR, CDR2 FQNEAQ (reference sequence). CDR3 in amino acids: CASSSYSGSSYNEQFF. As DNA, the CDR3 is TGTGCCAGCAGCTCTTACAGCGGGAGCTCCTACAATGAGCAGTTCTTC.

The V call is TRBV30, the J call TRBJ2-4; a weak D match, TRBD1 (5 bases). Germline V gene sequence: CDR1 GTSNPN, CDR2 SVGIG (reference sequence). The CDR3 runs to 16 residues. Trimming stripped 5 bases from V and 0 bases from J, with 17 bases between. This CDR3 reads CAWGAPTLIAKNIQYF. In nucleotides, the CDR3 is TGTGCCTGGGGGGCCCCCACGTTAATAGCCAAAAACATTCAGTACTTC.

The CDR3 loop reads CASSLAGTGVNTEAFF. In DNA, the CDR3 is TGTGCCAGCAGTTTAGCAGGGACAGGGGTGAACACTGAAGCTTTCTTT. The chain combines TRBV28 with TRBJ1-1; 10 bases map to TRBD1. V gave up 2 bases and J gave up 0 bases; unmatched junction bases: 3. The CDR3 is 16 amino acids. Looked up from germline, CDR1 is MDHEN and CDR2 is SYDVKM.

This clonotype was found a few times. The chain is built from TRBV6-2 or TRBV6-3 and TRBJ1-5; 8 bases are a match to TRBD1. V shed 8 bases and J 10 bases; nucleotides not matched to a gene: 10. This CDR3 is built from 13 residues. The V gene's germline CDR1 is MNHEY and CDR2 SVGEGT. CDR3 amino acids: CASSSQGASPQHF. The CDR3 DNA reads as TGTGCCAGCTCTTCTCAGGGGGCCAGCCCCCAGCATTTT.

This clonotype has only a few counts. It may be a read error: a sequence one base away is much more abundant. In DNA form, the CDR3 reads TGCAGTGGCGAGGACAATGAGCGGTTCTTC. It yields the protein CSGEDNERFF. The J gene is TRBJ2-1, the V gene TRBV20-1; D might be TRBD1 (5 bases). CDR3 size: 10 residues. The germline V gene encodes CDR1 DFQATT and CDR2 SNEGSKA (reference sequence).

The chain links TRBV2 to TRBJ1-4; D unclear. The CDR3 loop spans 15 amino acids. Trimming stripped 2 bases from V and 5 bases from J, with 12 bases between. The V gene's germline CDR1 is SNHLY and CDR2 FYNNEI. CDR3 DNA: TGTGCCAGCAGTGAACGGGGTGGTATCAATGAAAAACTGTTTTTT. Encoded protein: CASSERGGINEKLFF.

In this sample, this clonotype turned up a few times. CDR3 sequence: CASGSLGDTQYF. The DNA for the CDR3 is TGTGCTAGTGGTTCTCTAGGGGATACGCAGTATTTT. The gene calls are TRBV12-5 and TRBJ2-3; no clear D gene. Trimming stripped 4 bases from V and 6 bases from J, with 8 bases between. CDR1 is LGHNT and CDR2 is FRNRAP in the germline V gene. This CDR3 contains 12 residues.

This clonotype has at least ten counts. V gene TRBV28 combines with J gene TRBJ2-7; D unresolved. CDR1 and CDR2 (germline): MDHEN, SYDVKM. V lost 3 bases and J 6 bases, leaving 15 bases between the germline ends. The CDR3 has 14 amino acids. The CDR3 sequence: CASSFPSAAGEQYF. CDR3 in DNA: TGTGCCAGCAGTTTTCCTTCAGCCGCCGGCGAGCAGTACTTC.

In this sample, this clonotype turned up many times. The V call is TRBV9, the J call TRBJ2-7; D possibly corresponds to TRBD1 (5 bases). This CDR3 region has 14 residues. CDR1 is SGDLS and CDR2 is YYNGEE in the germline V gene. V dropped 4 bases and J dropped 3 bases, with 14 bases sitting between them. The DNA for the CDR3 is TGTGCCAGCAGCCCCAGCAGGGTAAACTACGAGCAGTACTTC. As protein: CASSPSRVNYEQYF.

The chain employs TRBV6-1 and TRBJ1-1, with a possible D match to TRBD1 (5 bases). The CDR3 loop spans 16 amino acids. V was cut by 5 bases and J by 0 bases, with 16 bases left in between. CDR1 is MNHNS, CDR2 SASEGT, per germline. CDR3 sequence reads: CASSLRGRGMNTEAFF. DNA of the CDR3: TGTGCCAGCAGTCTCCGGGGGAGAGGGATGAACACTGAAGCTTTCTTT.

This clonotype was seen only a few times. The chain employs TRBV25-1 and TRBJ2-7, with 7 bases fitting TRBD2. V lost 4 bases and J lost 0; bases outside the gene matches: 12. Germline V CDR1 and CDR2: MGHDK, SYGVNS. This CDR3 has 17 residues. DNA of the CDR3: TGTGCCAGCAGTGGAAGACTACCTGGGGGGGGCTCCTACGAGCAGTACTTC. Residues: CASSGRLPGGGSYEQYF.

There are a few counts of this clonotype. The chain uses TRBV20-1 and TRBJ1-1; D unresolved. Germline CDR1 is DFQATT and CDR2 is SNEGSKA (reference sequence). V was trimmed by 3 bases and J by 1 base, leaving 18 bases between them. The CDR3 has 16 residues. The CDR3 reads CSASRPPQDRNTEAFF. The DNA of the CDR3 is TGCAGTGCTAGTCGTCCTCCGCAGGACCGGAACACTGAAGCTTTCTTT.

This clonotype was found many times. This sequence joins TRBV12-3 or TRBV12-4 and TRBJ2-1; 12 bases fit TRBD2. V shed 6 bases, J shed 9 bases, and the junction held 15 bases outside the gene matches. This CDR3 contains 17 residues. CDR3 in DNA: TGTGCCAGCAGACGGACTAGCGGGACCCCACGGTCGGGTGAGCAGTTCTTC. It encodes CASRRTSGTPRSGEQFF.

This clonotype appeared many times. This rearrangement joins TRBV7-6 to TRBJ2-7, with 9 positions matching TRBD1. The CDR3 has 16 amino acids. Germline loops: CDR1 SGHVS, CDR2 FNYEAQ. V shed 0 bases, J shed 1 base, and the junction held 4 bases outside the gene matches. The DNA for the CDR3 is TGTGCCAGCAGCTTAGCGGGACAGGGAAAATCCTACGAGCAGTACTTC. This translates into CASSLAGQGKSYEQYF.

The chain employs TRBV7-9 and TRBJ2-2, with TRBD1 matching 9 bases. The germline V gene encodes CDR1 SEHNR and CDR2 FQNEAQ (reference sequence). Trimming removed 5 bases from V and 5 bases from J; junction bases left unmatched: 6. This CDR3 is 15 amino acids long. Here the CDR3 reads CASSPGTGLTGELFF. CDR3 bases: TGTGCCAGCAGCCCCGGGACAGGGCTGACCGGGGAGCTGTTTTTT. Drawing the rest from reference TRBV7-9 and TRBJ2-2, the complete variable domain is DTGVSQNPRHKITKRGQNVTFRCDPISEHNRLYWYRQTLGQGPEFLTYFQNEAQLEKSRLLSDRFSAERPKGSFSTLEIQRTEQGDSAMYLCASSPGTGLTGELFFGEGSRLTVL.

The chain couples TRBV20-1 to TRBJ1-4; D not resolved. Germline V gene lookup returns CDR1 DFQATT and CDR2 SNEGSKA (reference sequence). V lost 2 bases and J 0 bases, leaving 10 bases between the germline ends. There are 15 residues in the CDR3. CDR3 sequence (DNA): TGCAGTGCTAGAACCTTGGTTGCAACTAATGAAAAACTGTTTTTT. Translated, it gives CSARTLVATNEKLFF.

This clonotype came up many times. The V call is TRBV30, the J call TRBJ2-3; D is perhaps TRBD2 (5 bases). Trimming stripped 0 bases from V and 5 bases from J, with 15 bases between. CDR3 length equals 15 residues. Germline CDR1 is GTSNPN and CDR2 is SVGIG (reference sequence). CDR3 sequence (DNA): TGTGCCTGGAGTGTAGGAGACACACGGGGAGATACGCAGTATTTT. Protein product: CAWSVGDTRGDTQYF.

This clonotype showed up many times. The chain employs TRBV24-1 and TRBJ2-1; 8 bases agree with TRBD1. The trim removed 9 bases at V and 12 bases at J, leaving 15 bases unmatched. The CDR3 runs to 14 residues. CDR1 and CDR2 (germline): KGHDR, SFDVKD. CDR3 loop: CATSEGDRPGGQFF. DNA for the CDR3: TGTGCCACCTCGGAGGGGGACAGGCCCGGCGGGCAGTTCTTC.

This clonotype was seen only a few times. As DNA, the CDR3 is TGTGCCAGCAGCTTGGGACAGGGGACAGAAAAACTGTTTTTT. It codes for CASSLGQGTEKLFF. The V and J genes are TRBV5-5 and TRBJ1-4; the match to TRBD1 covers 8 bases. Germline CDR1 and CDR2: SGHKS and YYEKEE (reference sequence). Unmatched junction bases numbered 3, after V lost 0 bases and J lost 8 bases. The CDR3 runs 14 residues.

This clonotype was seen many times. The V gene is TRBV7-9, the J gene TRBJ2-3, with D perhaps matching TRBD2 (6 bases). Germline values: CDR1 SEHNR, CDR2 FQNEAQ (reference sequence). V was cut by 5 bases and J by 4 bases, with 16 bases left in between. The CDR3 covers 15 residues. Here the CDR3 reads CASSPGLNEADTQYF. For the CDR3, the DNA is TGTGCCAGCAGCCCGGGACTCAACGAGGCAGATACGCAGTATTTT. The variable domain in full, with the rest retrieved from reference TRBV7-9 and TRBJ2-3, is DTGVSQNPRHKITKRGQNVTFRCDPISEHNRLYWYRQTLGQGPEFLTYFQNEAQLEKSRLLSDRFSAERPKGSFSTLEIQRTEQGDSAMYLCASSPGLNEADTQYFGPGTRLTVL.

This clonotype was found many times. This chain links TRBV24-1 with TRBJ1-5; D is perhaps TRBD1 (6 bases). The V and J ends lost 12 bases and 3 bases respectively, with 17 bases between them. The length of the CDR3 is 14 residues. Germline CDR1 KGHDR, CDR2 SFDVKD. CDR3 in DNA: TGTGCCGCTTCCCGGGACACAATCAATCAGCCCCAGCATTTT. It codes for CAASRDTINQPQHF.

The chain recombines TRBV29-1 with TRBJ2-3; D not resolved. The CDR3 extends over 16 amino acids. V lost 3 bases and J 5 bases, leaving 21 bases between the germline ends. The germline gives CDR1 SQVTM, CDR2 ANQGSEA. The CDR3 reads CSVDGSPQSALDTQYF. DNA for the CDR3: TGCAGCGTTGATGGGTCCCCCCAATCGGCTTTAGATACGCAGTATTTT.

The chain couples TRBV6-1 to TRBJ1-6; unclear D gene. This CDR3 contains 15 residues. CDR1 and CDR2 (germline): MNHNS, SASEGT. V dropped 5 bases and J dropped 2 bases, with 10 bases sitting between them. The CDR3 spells CASSYAGAYNSPLHF. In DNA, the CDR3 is TGTGCCAGCAGTTATGCGGGTGCCTATAATTCACCCCTCCACTTT.

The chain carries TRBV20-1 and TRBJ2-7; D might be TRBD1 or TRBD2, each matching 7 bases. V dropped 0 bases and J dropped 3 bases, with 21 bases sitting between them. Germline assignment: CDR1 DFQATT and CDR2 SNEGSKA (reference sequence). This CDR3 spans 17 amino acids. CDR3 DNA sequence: TGCAGTGCTAGAGATCGGTTGTCACAGGGGAGGGACTACGAGCAGTACTTC. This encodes CSARDRLSQGRDYEQYF.

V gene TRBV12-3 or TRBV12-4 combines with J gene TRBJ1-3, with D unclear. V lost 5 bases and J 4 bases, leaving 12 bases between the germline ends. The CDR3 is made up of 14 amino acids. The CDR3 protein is CASSPPPVGNTIYF. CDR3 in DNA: TGTGCCAGCAGTCCCCCCCCGGTCGGAAACACCATATATTTT.

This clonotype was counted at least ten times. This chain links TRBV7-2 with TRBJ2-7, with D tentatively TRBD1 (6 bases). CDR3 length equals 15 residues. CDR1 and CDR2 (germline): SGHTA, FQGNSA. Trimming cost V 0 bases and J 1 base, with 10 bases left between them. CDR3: CASSLAGGASYEQYF. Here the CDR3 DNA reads TGTGCCAGCAGCTTAGCAGGGGGTGCGTCCTACGAGCAGTACTTC.

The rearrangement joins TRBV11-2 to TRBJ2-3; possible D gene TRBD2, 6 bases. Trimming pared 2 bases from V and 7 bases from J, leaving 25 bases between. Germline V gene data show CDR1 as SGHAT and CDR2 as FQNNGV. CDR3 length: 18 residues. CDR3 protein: CASSLRVPPDYSLNTQYF. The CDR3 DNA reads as TGTGCCAGCAGCTTAAGGGTCCCCCCGGACTATTCCTTAAATACGCAGTATTTT.

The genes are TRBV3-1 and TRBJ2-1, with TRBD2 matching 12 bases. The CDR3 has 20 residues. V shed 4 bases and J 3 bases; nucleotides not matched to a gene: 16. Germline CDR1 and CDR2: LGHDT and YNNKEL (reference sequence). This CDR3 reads CASSRSGLAGGAPYYNEQFF. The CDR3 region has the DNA TGTGCCAGCAGCCGATCGGGGCTAGCGGGAGGGGCCCCCTACTACAATGAGCAGTTCTTC.